A single sample gave rise to the 25 T cell receptor beta chains below, sequenced in a study of vaccination and CD4 T cells after COVID-19. An Oncomine TCR Beta short-read assay was used to sequence the DNA from cultured CD4+ T cells. TCRdb passed the PCR reads through MiXCR, listing each CDR3 protein once. The table lists about 14,000 distinct CDR3 sequences, 25% to 30% of them singletons. The treatment: roughly 10-day PBMC culture with coronavirus spike peptide pools or control peptides (ViraFEST assay). These TCRs are of unknown antigen specificity. The specimen sequenced was cultured CD4+ T cells from blood. These receptors were collected from a human donor with COVID-19.

V usage is TRBV20-1 and J usage is TRBJ2-7; a possible D gene is TRBD1 (5 bases). Trimming pared 2 bases from V and 6 bases from J, leaving 17 bases between. Germline lookup yields CDR1 DFQATT and CDR2 SNEGSKA (reference sequence). The CDR3 runs 14 residues. The CDR3 nucleotides read TGCAGTGCTAGACCGAATAGCAGGGTTTCCGAGCAGTACTTC. Amino acid sequence: CSARPNSRVSEQYF.

This clonotype was found a few times. The chain is built from TRBV19 and TRBJ1-1, with TRBD1 matching 7 bases. Trimming took 5 bases from V and 1 from J; bases not matched to a gene: 4. Germline V lookup: CDR1 LNHDA, CDR2 SQIVND (reference sequence). This CDR3 is 14 amino acids long. The CDR3 DNA is TGTGCCAGTAGTCAACAGGGGCGGAACACTGAAGCTTTCTTT. As protein: CASSQQGRNTEAFF.

V usage is TRBV6-1 and J usage is TRBJ1-5; D call uncertain. The CDR3 extends over 13 amino acids. Trimming removed 2 bases from V and 6 bases from J, with 8 bases in between. Germline V lookup: CDR1 MNHNS, CDR2 SASEGT. The CDR3 bases are TGTGCCAGCAGTGAAAATTGGAGTCAGCCCCAGCATTTT. Amino acid sequence: CASSENWSQPQHF.

This chain joins TRBV12-5 and TRBJ2-2; maybe TRBD1 (6 bases). V lost 7 bases and J lost 7, with 22 bases in between. The CDR3 loop spans 16 amino acids. Germline loops: CDR1 LGHNT, CDR2 FRNRAP. As DNA, the CDR3 is TGTGCTAGTGCTCTGCCGCGACAGGTTATGGTCGGGGAGCTGTTTTTT. It codes for CASALPRQVMVGELFF.

This sequence joins TRBV2 and TRBJ2-3; maybe TRBD2 (6 bases). Germline V lookup: CDR1 SNHLY, CDR2 FYNNEI. The CDR3 totals 14 residues. V was trimmed by 4 bases and J by 4 bases, leaving 12 bases between them. The CDR3 protein is CASSGQLAADTQYF. CDR3 DNA: TGTGCCAGCAGTGGGCAGTTAGCGGCAGATACGCAGTATTTT. The full variable domain, completed using reference TRBV2 and TRBJ2-3, is EPEVTQTPSHQVTQMGQEVILRCVPISNHLYFYWYRQILGQKVEFLVSFYNNEISEKSEIFDDQFSVERPDGSNFTLKIRSTKLEDSAMYFCASSGQLAADTQYFGPGTRLTVL.

The table lists this clonotype with a few counts. The CDR3 sequence: CSAKTGQVPYEQYF. The CDR3 nucleotides read TGCAGTGCTAAAACGGGACAGGTCCCCTACGAGCAGTACTTC. The J gene is TRBJ2-7, the V gene TRBV20-1, with 8 bases aligning to TRBD1. J was trimmed by 2 bases and V by 4 bases; bases with no gene match: 7. Germline loops: CDR1 DFQATT, CDR2 SNEGSKA (reference sequence). CDR3 size: 14 residues.

The chain joins TRBV7-2 to TRBJ2-1; D perhaps matches TRBD2 (5 bases). The CDR3 loop spans 15 amino acids. Germline CDR1 and CDR2: SGHTA and FQGNSA. V lost 5 bases to trimming and J lost 3 bases, with 14 bases between them. The CDR3 is CASSPRETSYNEQFF. CDR3 bases: TGTGCCAGCAGCCCGAGAGAAACTAGCTACAATGAGCAGTTCTTC.

The V gene is TRBV2, the J gene TRBJ2-7; possible D gene TRBD1, 6 bases. This CDR3 comprises 14 residues. Between the trimmed V and J ends, which lost 6 bases and 3 bases, there was a span of 15 bases. Germline-derived CDR1 and CDR2 are SNHLY and FYNNEI. The CDR3 nucleotides read TGTGCCAGCAGAGTACGGCAGGGGCTCTACGAGCAGTACTTC. Its translation: CASRVRQGLYEQYF.

This clonotype was counted between two and nine times. The chain has TRBV7-8 and TRBJ2-5, with 9 bases aligning to TRBD2. The CDR3 is 17 residues long. Trimming removed 1 base from V and 1 base from J; junction bases left unmatched: 7. Per the germline V gene, CDR1 is SGHVS and CDR2 is FQNEAQ. CDR3 protein: CASSLGGSGGVQETQYF. The CDR3 DNA sequence: TGTGCCAGCAGCTTAGGAGGTAGCGGGGGAGTCCAAGAGACCCAGTACTTC.

The chain couples TRBV7-2 to TRBJ1-2; D not resolved. The length of the CDR3 is 12 residues. Trimming took 2 bases from V and 5 from J, leaving 6 bases between them. CDR1 is SGHTA, CDR2 FQGNSA, per germline. The CDR3: CASSLMEYGYTF. CDR3 DNA sequence: TGTGCCAGCAGCTTAATGGAATATGGCTACACCTTC.

The chain is built from TRBV10-3 and TRBJ1-5, with TRBD1 matching over 8 bases. J lost 2 bases, V lost 0 bases, and 0 bases had no gene match. The CDR3 length is 15 residues. Germline V gives CDR1 ENHRY, CDR2 SYGVKD. This CDR3 is CAISESGQGNQPQHF. The DNA for the CDR3 is TGTGCCATCAGTGAGTCGGGACAGGGCAATCAGCCCCAGCATTTT.

This clonotype was observed a few times. V gene TRBV2 combines with J gene TRBJ2-7, with 12 bases matching TRBD2. With 9 bases clipped from V and 1 base from J, the junction kept 4 bases outside the gene matches. The CDR3 is made up of 14 amino acids. Germline assignment: CDR1 SNHLY and CDR2 FYNNEI. As DNA, the CDR3 is TGTGCCAGATCTAGCGGGGGGGGATCCTACGAGCAGTACTTC. Amino acid sequence: CARSSGGGSYEQYF.

This chain joins TRBV28 and TRBJ1-2; tentatively, D is TRBD1 (6 bases). CDR1 and CDR2 from the germline V gene are MDHEN and SYDVKM. The CDR3 spans 13 residues. With 6 bases removed from V and 4 bases from J, the gap between germline ends came to 12 bases. DNA for the CDR3: TGTGCCAGCAGCCTCGGACAGAGCTATGGCTACACCTTC. Translated, it gives CASSLGQSYGYTF.

The gene calls are TRBV27 and TRBJ2-7; TRBD1 aligns across 7 bases. Germline V gene data show CDR1 as MNHEY and CDR2 as SMNVEV (reference sequence). The V segment lost 1 base and the J segment 6 bases; nucleotides outside the gene matches: 9. The CDR3 has 15 residues. DNA of the CDR3: TGTGCCAGCAGTTTATGGAACAGGGGATCGGGCGAGCAGTACTTC. Its protein product is CASSLWNRGSGEQYF.

This chain joins TRBV28 and TRBJ2-3; D not resolved. The CDR3 totals 14 residues. In germline, CDR1 is MDHEN, CDR2 SYDVKM. Between the trimmed V and J ends, which lost 8 bases and 1 base, there was a span of 13 bases. The CDR3 reads CASCEAVGTDTQYF. The DNA for the CDR3 is TGTGCCAGCTGTGAGGCTGTCGGCACAGATACGCAGTATTTT.

The sample holds a few counts of this clonotype. The chain combines TRBV2 with TRBJ1-6, with D possibly TRBD1 on 6 matching bases. This CDR3 comprises 14 residues. Germline V gene sequence: CDR1 SNHLY, CDR2 FYNNEI. V was clipped by 9 bases and J by 8 bases, with 17 bases between them. The CDR3 loop reads CASQPGTSDSPLHF. In DNA, the CDR3 is TGTGCCAGTCAACCCGGGACAAGCGATTCACCCCTCCACTTT.

The chain is built from TRBV20-1 and TRBJ1-6, with TRBD1 matching over 7 bases. The V segment lost 6 bases and the J segment 5 bases; nucleotides outside the gene matches: 7. Germline CDR1 reads DFQATT; CDR2 reads SNEGSKA (reference sequence). This CDR3 spans 14 amino acids. The CDR3 DNA reads TGCAGTGCGACGGATGACAGGGATAATTCACCCCTCCACTTT. Its translation is CSATDDRDNSPLHF.

In its sample, this clonotype was seen a few times. The chain joins TRBV20-1 to TRBJ1-6; unclear D gene. Trimming left V 2 bases short and J 7 bases short, with 9 bases between. Looked up from germline, CDR1 is DFQATT and CDR2 is SNEGSKA (reference sequence). This CDR3 contains 13 residues. The chain's CDR3 is CSARNSYNSPLHF. The DNA for the CDR3 is TGCAGTGCTAGAAACAGCTACAATTCACCCCTCCACTTT.

In this sample, this clonotype turned up a few times. The chain links TRBV29-1 to TRBJ2-7; perhaps D is TRBD1 or TRBD2 (6 bases each). The V gene's germline CDR1 is SQVTM and CDR2 ANQGSEA. V lost 0 bases to trimming and J lost 5 bases, with 11 bases between them. The CDR3 spans 13 residues. The CDR3 reads CSVEDRGGHEQYF. DNA for the CDR3: TGCAGCGTTGAAGACAGGGGAGGCCACGAGCAGTACTTC.

This clonotype was observed a few times. The junction departs from the called germline gene at one end, perhaps through a read error. The chain employs TRBV7-7 and TRBJ2-1; TRBD1 is a possible D gene (5 bases). Germline V gives CDR1 SSHAT, CDR2 FNYEAQ (reference sequence). This CDR3 has 15 residues. CDR3 bases: TGTGCTAGCAGCTTACAGGAAGGTTCCTACAATGAGCAGTTCTTC. It encodes CASSLQEGSYNEQFF. Together with reference TRBV7-7 and TRBJ2-1, the CDR3 gives the full variable domain: GAGVSQSPRYKVTKRGQDVTLRCDPISSHATLYWYQQALGQGPEFLTYFNYEAQPDKSGLPSDRFSAERPEGSISTLTIQRTEQRDSAMYRCASSLQEGSYNEQFFGPGTRLTVL.

The CDR3, as DNA: TGTGCCAGCAGCTTAGATGGGGGTAGCTCGATAGGGGAGACCCAGTACTTC. Translating it yields CASSLDGGSSIGETQYF. The rearrangement links TRBV11-3 to TRBJ2-5; either TRBD1 or TRBD2 may supply D (5 bases each). This CDR3 has 17 amino acids. V was trimmed by 0 bases and J by 5 bases, leaving 19 bases between them. CDR1 SGHNT and CDR2 YENEEA come from the germline V gene.

The rearrangement joins TRBV12-3 or TRBV12-4 to TRBJ1-1; no reliable D call. Trimming left V 3 bases short and J 5 bases short, with 25 bases between. This CDR3 has 18 residues. The chain's CDR3 is CASSFVISSLGIPTEAFF. The CDR3 DNA sequence: TGTGCCAGCAGTTTCGTCATCTCATCTTTGGGGATCCCAACTGAAGCTTTCTTT.

The sample holds a few counts of this clonotype. The gene calls are TRBV20-1 and TRBJ2-5, with no clear D. The V end was cut by 1 base, the J end by 0 bases, with 12 bases between. Germline CDR1 is DFQATT and CDR2 is SNEGSKA (reference sequence). The CDR3 is 15 amino acids. CDR3 in amino acids: CSARARVQYQETQYF. The CDR3 DNA sequence: TGCAGTGCTAGAGCAAGGGTACAGTACCAAGAGACCCAGTACTTC.

Only a few counts were recorded for this clonotype. The J gene is TRBJ2-2, the V gene TRBV6-5; D might be TRBD1 (6 bases). CDR1 MNHEY and CDR2 SVGAGI come from the germline V gene. CDR3 length: 15 amino acids. The V end was cut by 2 bases, the J end by 5 bases, with 12 bases between. The CDR3 sequence: CASSYVGARTGELFF. The DNA for the CDR3 is TGTGCCAGCAGTTACGTGGGGGCGAGAACCGGGGAGCTGTTTTTT.

The chain is built from TRBV7-2 and TRBJ1-2; 7 bases map to TRBD1. This CDR3 has 14 amino acids. Trimming cost V 3 bases and J 5 bases; bases outside gene matches: 6. The germline gives CDR1 SGHTA, CDR2 FQGNSA. CDR3 sequence (DNA): TGTGCCAGCAGCTTCGGGACAGTTAAATATGGCTACACCTTC. Protein product: CASSFGTVKYGYTF.